This T cell receptor beta chain was sequenced in a study of cytomegalovirus exposure and HLA in healthy donors. This clone was detected only a few times. Its antigen is currently unknown. Both 60 Vbeta primers and 13 Jbeta primers went into the PCR. Original handling: The authors later counted about 80 million unique TCR beta chains, some 11 million of them shared. Libraries were prepared by immunoSEQ multiplex PCR; TCRdb keeps only in-frame clonotypes and omits some of them. V, J and clone size are taken as reported in that table, and D and trimming were inferred from the DNA itself. This table has fewer than 200,000 clones, roughly 13% appearing once. Study-level points and caveats: The investigators catalogued 180 or so TCR beta chains as cytomegalovirus-associated. Later on, a genetic analysis was performed. It linked a missense variant in DCLRE1C with V- and J-gene trimming of TCR beta. TCR beta V segments were, for the most part, productive about 87% or about 30% of the time in an earlier analysis.

CDR1 SGHRS and CDR2 YFSETQ come from the germline V gene. The CDR3 is 16 residues long. Trimming removed 4 bases from V and 2 bases from J; junction bases left unmatched: 7. This receptor was taken from a middle-aged man in good health and CMV-seropositive. The sequencing input was PBMCs. The chain couples TRBV5-1 to TRBJ2-3; 10 bases map to TRBD2. The CDR3 DNA sequence: TGCGCCAGCAGCCGAACCGGACTAGCGGACACAGATACGCAGTATTTT. This translates into CASSRTGLADTDTQYF. The variable domain in full, with the rest retrieved from reference TRBV5-1 and TRBJ2-3, is KAGVTQTPRYLIKTRGQQVTLSCSPISGHRSVSWYQQTPGQGLQFLFEYFSETQRNKGNFPGRFSGRQFSNSRSEMNVSTLELGDSALYLCASSRTGLADTDTQYFGPGTRLTVL.